The present T cell receptor (beta chain) was sequenced within a study of Ad26.COV2.S vaccination and SARS-CoV-2 variants. Indicated treatment: some 20 received Ad26.COV2.S at low or high dose, single or two shots; 5 received placebo; per-sample allocation not given. Day 63 following the first vaccine or placebo injection was when the samples were taken. CDR3 length equals 18 residues. Losses at the gene ends were 3 bases for V and 0 bases for J; bases not matched to a gene: 10. Germline CDR1 reads SGHVS; CDR2 reads FNYEAQ. Profiled with immunoSEQ multiplex PCR; TCRdb holds only in-frame clones, not every one. The repertoire holds some 420,000 clones, more than 75% seen once, with roughly 4% in the top ten.

The rearrangement links TRBV7-6 to TRBJ2-1, with 8 positions matching TRBD2. This sequence originates from a person between 18 and 65 years old who received the Ad26.COV2.S COVID-19 vaccine or a placebo. This material consisted of peripheral blood, taken in a trial of Ad26.COV2.S vaccine versus placebo. CDR3: CASSFYGGGSSSYNEQFF. The CDR3 DNA reads TGTGCCAGCAGCTTTTATGGCGGGGGGTCCAGCTCCTACAATGAGCAGTTCTTC.